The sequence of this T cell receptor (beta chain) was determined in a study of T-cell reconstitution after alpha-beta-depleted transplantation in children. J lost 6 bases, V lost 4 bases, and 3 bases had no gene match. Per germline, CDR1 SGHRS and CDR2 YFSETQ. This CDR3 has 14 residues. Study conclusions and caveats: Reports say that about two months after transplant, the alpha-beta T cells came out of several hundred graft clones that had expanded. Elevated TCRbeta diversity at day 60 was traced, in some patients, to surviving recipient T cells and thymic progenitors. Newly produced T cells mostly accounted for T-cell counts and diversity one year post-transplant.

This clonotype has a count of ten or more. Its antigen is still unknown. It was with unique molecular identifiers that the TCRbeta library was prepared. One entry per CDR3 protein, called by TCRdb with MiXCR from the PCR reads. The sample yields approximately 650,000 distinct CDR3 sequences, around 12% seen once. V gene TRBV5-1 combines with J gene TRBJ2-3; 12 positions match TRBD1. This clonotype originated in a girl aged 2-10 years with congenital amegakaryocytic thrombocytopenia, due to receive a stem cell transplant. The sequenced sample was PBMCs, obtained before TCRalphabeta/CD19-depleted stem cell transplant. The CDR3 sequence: CASSIGTGGDTQYF. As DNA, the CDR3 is TGCGCCAGCAGCATCGGGACAGGGGGCGATACGCAGTATTTT.